The present T cell receptor (beta chain) was sequenced within a study of OX40 agonist ivuxolimab in advanced cancers. Looking at the study overall: An anti-OX40 (CD134) antibody with agonistic activity, ivuxolimab, was administered to patients.

The CDR3 extends over 17 amino acids. The V and J ends lost 1 base and 1 base, in that order; junction bases with no gene match: 8. Looked up from germline, CDR1 is LGHNA and CDR2 is YNFKEQ. Data came from immunoSEQ multiplex PCR; TCRdb stores just in-frame clones and leaves some out. The sample gives about 69,000 clones, about nine tenths of which show up once; roughly 2.7% is in the top ten. As concerns this clone: The target antigen is unknown.

Broader study findings: The antigen specificity of the peripheral T cells (those that were expanded) was not determined. Some nonresponders additionally presented with little normalized T-cell clonal expansion.

The source is an adult with an advanced solid tumor such as melanoma, head and neck, liver or kidney cancer. The chain has TRBV4-2 and TRBJ1-1, with TRBD1 matching over 8 bases. The sequenced sample was CD4+ or CD8+ T cells sorted from blood, obtained in a trial of the OX40 agonist ivuxolimab. The CDR3 sequence is CASSQGQGTPKNTEAFF. As DNA, the CDR3 is TGTGCCAGCAGCCAAGGACAGGGGACCCCGAAGAACACTGAAGCTTTCTTT.